Listed here are 15 T cell receptor beta chains from one sample, sequenced in a study of cytomegalovirus exposure and HLA in healthy donors. Researchers ran the PCR with 60 Vbeta and 13 Jbeta primers. Some clones are missing from TCRdb's copy, which holds only in-frame ones; the method was immunoSEQ multiplex PCR. The sample holds fewer than 200,000 clones, 68% seen once. Sequencing input: PBMCs. The receptors shown here come from a man aged 50 to 60 in good health and CMV-seronegative.

V usage is TRBV28 and J usage is TRBJ1-4; D is unclear. Germline lookup yields CDR1 MDHEN and CDR2 SYDVKM. There are 16 residues in the CDR3. V lost 6 bases to trimming and J lost 3 bases, with 17 bases between them. CDR3 amino acids: CASRTGLGVANEKLFF. Written as DNA, the CDR3 is TGTGCCAGCAGGACCGGACTTGGGGTGGCTAATGAAAAACTGTTTTTT. Supplemented by reference TRBV28 and TRBJ1-4, the full variable domain reads DVKVTQSSRYLVKRTGEKVFLECVQDMDHENMFWYRQDPGLGLRLIYFSYDVKMKEKGDIPEGYSVSREKKERFSLILESASTNQTSMYLCASRTGLGVANEKLFFGSGTQLSVL.

This clone was seen a handful of times. CDR3 bases: TGTGCCAGTAGTTCTGGGGGGGCCGAGGCGCAGTATTTT. Protein: CASSSGGAEAQYF. This rearrangement joins TRBV19 to TRBJ2-3; D is perhaps TRBD2 (7 bases). The CDR3 sequence is 13 residues long. V shed 5 bases and J shed 10 bases, with 16 bases lying between them. CDR1 is LNHDA, CDR2 SQIVND, per germline (reference sequence).

This clone was recorded only once. The V and J genes are TRBV7-2 and TRBJ2-7; D ambiguous. The CDR3 consists of 12 residues. Trimming took off 1 base at V and 7 bases at J, with 8 bases between the two ends. The V gene's germline CDR1 is SGHTA and CDR2 FQGNSA. The CDR3 reads CASSLVLLEQYF. DNA for the CDR3: TGTGCCAGCAGCTTAGTTCTGTTAGAGCAGTACTTC.

This clone was picked up a small number of times. In DNA, the CDR3 is TGTGCCAGCAGTGAAGTTCCTAGCGGGGCCTACGAGCAGTACTTC. As protein: CASSEVPSGAYEQYF. V gene TRBV6-1 combines with J gene TRBJ2-5, with 9 bases lining up with TRBD2. TRBJ2-7 matches the DNA end more closely, so the J call is doubtful. The CDR3 sequence is 15 residues long. Germline V gene data show CDR1 as MNHNS and CDR2 as SASEGT.

The chain has TRBV6-6 and TRBJ1-2, with 8 positions matching TRBD1. V lost 0 bases and J lost 4; bases outside the gene matches: 4. From germline, CDR1 is MNHNY and CDR2 SVGAGI (reference sequence). The CDR3 length is 15 residues. This chain's CDR3 is CASSYSRQGAYGYTF. The DNA for the CDR3 is TGTGCCAGCAGTTACTCGAGGCAGGGGGCCTATGGCTACACCTTC.

V gene TRBV12-5 combines with J gene TRBJ1-5, with D hard to call. Per the germline V gene, CDR1 is LGHNT and CDR2 is FRNRAP. The CDR3 has 13 residues. V dropped 4 bases and J dropped 4 bases, with 8 bases sitting between them. CDR3 sequence (DNA): TGTGCTAGTGGTTACAGCCTGAATCAGCCCCAGCATTTT. It translates to CASGYSLNQPQHF. Full variable domain (outside the CDR3, taken from reference TRBV12-5 and TRBJ1-5): DARVTQTPRHKVTEMGQEVTMRCQPILGHNTVFWYRQTMMQGLELLAYFRNRAPLDDSGMPKDRFSAEMPDATLATLKIQPSEPRDSAVYFCASGYSLNQPQHFGDGTRLSIL.

The V gene is TRBV5-4, the J gene TRBJ1-6; TRBD1 matches 9 bases. The CDR3 consists of 15 residues. Germline loops: CDR1 SGHNT, CDR2 YYREEE (reference sequence). V trimming: 0 bases; J trimming: 9 bases; junction bases outside the gene matches: 4. This chain's CDR3 is CASSLAGTGISPLHF. The CDR3 DNA reads as TGTGCCAGCAGCTTGGCCGGGACAGGGATTTCACCCCTCCACTTT.

The V and J genes are TRBV18 and TRBJ2-1; D possibly corresponds to TRBD2 (6 bases). The CDR3 loop spans 15 amino acids. The germline CDR1 and CDR2 sequences are KGHSH and LQKENI. Trimming removed 6 bases at V and 1 base at J, with 13 bases between. As DNA, the CDR3 is TGTGCCAGCTCGCACGGGGGAGCTTCCTACAATGAGCAGTTCTTC. It codes for CASSHGGASYNEQFF.

The gene calls are TRBV6-5 and TRBJ1-1; 9 bases are shared with TRBD1. Germline V gene lookup returns CDR1 MNHEY and CDR2 SVGAGI. This CDR3 has 15 amino acids. V shed 0 bases and J 5 bases; nucleotides not matched to a gene: 4. CDR3 in amino acids: CASSYSRTGETEAFF. DNA of the CDR3: TGTGCCAGCAGTTACTCCCGGACAGGGGAAACTGAAGCTTTCTTT.

The V call is TRBV5-8, the J call TRBJ1-2; TRBD1 agrees at 8 bases. Germline CDR1 and CDR2: SGHTS and YDEGEE. J was trimmed by 8 bases and V by 4 bases; bases with no gene match: 10. This CDR3 is built from 14 residues. CDR3 region: CASSAQGARGGYTF. The CDR3 DNA follows: TGTGCCAGCAGCGCTCAGGGGGCTAGAGGCGGCTACACCTTC.

This chain uses TRBV7-2 with TRBJ1-2; D may be TRBD1 (6 bases). Germline V lookup: CDR1 SGHTA, CDR2 FQGNSA. The CDR3 runs 13 residues. Trimming stripped 6 bases from V and 2 bases from J, with 10 bases between. This chain's CDR3 is CASSTRGNYGYTF. For the CDR3, the DNA is TGTGCCAGCAGTACCAGGGGAAACTATGGCTACACCTTC.

The CDR3 nucleotides read TGTGCCAGCAGTTTGAGGGTTAGTGGCTACACCTTC. Its translation: CASSLRVSGYTF. The chain has TRBV28 and TRBJ1-2; D unresolved. The germline CDR1 and CDR2 sequences are MDHEN and SYDVKM. The CDR3 covers 12 residues. Trimming removed 3 bases from V and 7 bases from J, with 9 bases in between.

This clone came up a few times. This rearrangement joins TRBV7-9 to TRBJ2-2; TRBD1 matches 7 bases. The V gene's germline CDR1 is SEHNR and CDR2 FQNEAQ (reference sequence). The CDR3 length is 15 residues. V lost 5 bases and J lost 0; bases outside the gene matches: 3. In DNA, the CDR3 is TGTGCCAGCAGCGGACAGGTCGCGAACACCGGGGAGCTGTTTTTT. This gives the protein CASSGQVANTGELFF.

The CDR3 region is CASSSTGNGYTF. As DNA, the CDR3 is TGCGCCAGCAGCTCGACAGGGAATGGCTACACCTTC. The rearrangement uses TRBV5-1 and TRBJ1-2; 7 nucleotides match TRBD1. Per germline, CDR1 SGHRS and CDR2 YFSETQ. Losses at the gene ends were 3 bases for V and 6 bases for J; bases not matched to a gene: 2. This CDR3 has 12 amino acids.

The chain couples TRBV2 to TRBJ1-2; TRBD1 aligns across 9 bases. The CDR3 covers 14 residues. Germline-derived CDR1 and CDR2 are SNHLY and FYNNEI. The junction had 6 bases not matched to a gene; V was cut back by 4 bases and J by 6 bases. DNA for the CDR3: TGTGCCAGCAGTGTCCCAGGGACAGGGAATGGCTACACCTTC. This translates into CASSVPGTGNGYTF. The full variable domain, completed using reference TRBV2 and TRBJ1-2, is EPEVTQTPSHQVTQMGQEVILRCVPISNHLYFYWYRQILGQKVEFLVSFYNNEISEKSEIFDDQFSVERPDGSNFTLKIRSTKLEDSAMYFCASSVPGTGNGYTFGSGTRLTVV.